The 7 T cell receptor beta chains below were found in one sample sequenced in a study of MAIT cells during Salmonella Paratyphi A infection. The study, taken as a whole, reports: MAIT cell TRBV usage was oligoclonal, favouring TRBV20 and TRBV6, and apparently unchanged by infection.

Time point specified: mid-infection, around enteric fever diagnosis. The MAIT cell gate was Valpha7.2+ CD161+ T cells, sorted by flow cytometry. These receptors' targets are unknown. Each CDR3 protein is one row after TCRdb ran MiXCR on the 5' RACE reads. The data contain roughly 710 distinct CDR3 sequences, roughly 15% of them singletons. The sequencing used MAIT cells from blood, collected at the middle sampling point of the challenge study. These receptors were collected from a person aged 18 to 69 who was deliberately infected with Salmonella Paratyphi A in a paratyphoid fever challenge study.

Sample share makes this clonotype medium-sized. This rearrangement joins TRBV20-1 to TRBJ2-5, with TRBD1 identical over 9 bases. CDR3 length: 20 amino acids. Germline V lookup: CDR1 DFQATT, CDR2 SNEGSKA (reference sequence). V shed 1 base and J 5 bases; nucleotides not matched to a gene: 23. The CDR3 nucleotides are TGCAGTGCTAGAGGGGGAGGTAAACAGGGGGCTAGATCAATGGTGGAGACCCAGTACTTC. Translated: CSARGGGKQGARSMVETQYF.

Points on this clonotype: Just one base apart from a much larger clone, this may be a read error. The chain has TRBV6-4 and TRBJ2-1; the D gene is possibly TRBD1 (5 bases). CDR1 is MRHNA and CDR2 is SNTAGT in the germline V gene. The CDR3 length is 14 residues. The CDR3: CTSSPLGASNEQFF. The CDR3 DNA is TGTACCAGCAGCCCCCTAGGGGCGTCCAATGAGCAGTTCTTC.

About this clonotype itself: A much larger clone is a single base away; this may be a read error. The gene calls are TRBV4-3 and TRBJ2-1; D perhaps matches TRBD1 (6 bases). Trimming removed 0 bases at V and 6 bases at J, with 15 bases between. The CDR3 contains 16 residues. In germline, CDR1 is LGHNA, CDR2 YSLEER. CDR3 sequence: CASSQDPGTWANEQFF. CDR3 DNA sequence: TGCGCCAGCAGCCAAGATCCCGGGACATGGGCCAATGAGCAGTTCTTC.

J is TRBJ2-5 and V is TRBV5-1, with 7 bases fitting TRBD2. The CDR3 spans 14 residues. With 3 bases clipped from V and 5 bases from J, the junction kept 7 bases outside the gene matches. Germline CDR1 and CDR2: SGHRS and YFSETQ. The CDR3 spells CASSSGGMRETQYF. Here the CDR3 DNA reads TGCGCCAGCAGCTCCGGGGGGATGAGGGAGACCCAGTACTTC.

The V and J genes are TRBV19 and TRBJ1-6; D uncertain. The CDR3 spans 14 residues. V lost 3 bases and J lost 7, with 10 bases in between. In germline, CDR1 is LNHDA, CDR2 SQIVND (reference sequence). The CDR3, as DNA: TGTGCCAGTAGTATCTTGACGGAAAATTCACCCCTCCACTTT. Translation gives CASSILTENSPLHF.

This clonotype came up a few times. The V call is TRBV6-2 or TRBV6-3, the J call TRBJ1-6; D not certain. Germline CDR1 is MNHEY and CDR2 is SVGEGT. V lost 2 bases and J 5 bases, leaving 4 bases between the germline ends. The CDR3 spans 13 residues. CDR3: CASSYRDNSPLHF. The CDR3 DNA is TGTGCCAGCAGTTACAGGGATAATTCACCCCTCCACTTT.

The J gene is TRBJ2-2, the V gene TRBV7-3; a possible D gene is TRBD2 (5 bases). This CDR3 has 15 amino acids. The germline CDR1 and CDR2 sequences are SGHTA and FQGTGA. CDR3 in DNA: TGTGCAATGAGAGAGGGCGACGCGGTAACTGGGGAGCTGTTTTTT. Residues: CAMREGDAVTGELFF. Looking up the rest from reference TRBV7-3 and TRBJ2-2 gives the full variable domain: GAGVSQTPSNKVTEKGKYVELRCDPISGHTALYWYRQSLGQGPEFLIYFQGTGAADDSGLPNDRFFAVRPEGSVSTLKIQRTERGDSAVYLCAMREGDAVTGELFFGEGSRLTVL.